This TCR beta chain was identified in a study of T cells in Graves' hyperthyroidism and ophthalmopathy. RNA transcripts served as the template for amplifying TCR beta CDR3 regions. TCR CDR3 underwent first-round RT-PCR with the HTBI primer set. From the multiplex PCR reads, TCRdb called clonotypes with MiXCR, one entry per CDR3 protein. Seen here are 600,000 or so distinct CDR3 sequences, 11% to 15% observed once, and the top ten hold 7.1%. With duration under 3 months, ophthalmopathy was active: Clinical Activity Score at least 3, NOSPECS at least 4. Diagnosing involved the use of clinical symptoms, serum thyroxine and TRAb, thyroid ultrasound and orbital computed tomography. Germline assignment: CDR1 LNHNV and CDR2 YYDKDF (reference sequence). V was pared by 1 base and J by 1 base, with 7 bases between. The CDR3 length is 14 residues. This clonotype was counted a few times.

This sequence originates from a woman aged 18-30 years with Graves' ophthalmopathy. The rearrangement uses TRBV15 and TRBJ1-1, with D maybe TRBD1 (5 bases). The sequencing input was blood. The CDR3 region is CATSRVRGNTEAFF. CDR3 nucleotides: TGTGCCACCAGCAGAGTTAGGGGGAACACTGAAGCTTTCTTT.